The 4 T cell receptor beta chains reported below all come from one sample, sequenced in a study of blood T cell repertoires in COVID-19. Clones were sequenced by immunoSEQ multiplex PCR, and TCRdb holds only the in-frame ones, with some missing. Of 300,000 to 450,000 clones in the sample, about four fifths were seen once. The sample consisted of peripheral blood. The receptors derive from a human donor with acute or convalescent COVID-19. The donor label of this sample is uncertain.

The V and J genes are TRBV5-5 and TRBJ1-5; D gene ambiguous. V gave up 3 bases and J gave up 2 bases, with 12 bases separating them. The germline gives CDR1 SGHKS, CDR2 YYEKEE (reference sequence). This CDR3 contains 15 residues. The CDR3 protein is CASSSGVGGNQPQHF. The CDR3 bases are TGTGCCAGCAGCTCTGGCGTGGGCGGCAATCAGCCCCAGCATTTT.

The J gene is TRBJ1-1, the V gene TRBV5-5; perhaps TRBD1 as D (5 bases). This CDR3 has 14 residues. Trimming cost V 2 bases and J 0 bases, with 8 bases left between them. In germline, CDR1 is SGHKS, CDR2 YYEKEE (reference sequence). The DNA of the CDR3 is TGTGCCAGCAGCTTTATAGGGGTGAACACTGAAGCTTTCTTT. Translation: CASSFIGVNTEAFF.

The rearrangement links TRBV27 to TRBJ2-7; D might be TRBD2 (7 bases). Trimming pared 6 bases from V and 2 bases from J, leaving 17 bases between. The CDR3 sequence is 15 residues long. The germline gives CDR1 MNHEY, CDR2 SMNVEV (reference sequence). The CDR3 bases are TGTGCCAGCAGCGGGGGCGGGGCGGGAGCCTACGAGCAGTACTTC. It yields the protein CASSGGGAGAYEQYF.

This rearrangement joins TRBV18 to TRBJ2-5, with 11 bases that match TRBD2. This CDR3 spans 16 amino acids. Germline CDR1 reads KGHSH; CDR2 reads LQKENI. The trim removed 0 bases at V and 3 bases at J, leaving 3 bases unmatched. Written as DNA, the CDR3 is TGTGCCAGCTCACCACCTCCGGGACTAGCGGAAGAGACCCAGTACTTC. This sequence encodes CASSPPPGLAEETQYF.